This paragraph reports one T cell receptor beta chain. Authors' processing steps: Amplification with reference gene primers provided the estimates of nucleated cell counts. Measured with immunoSEQ multiplex PCR; TCRdb has only the in-frame clones, and not every one. V and J calls and clone size are as listed in that table; D and trimming were resolved from the DNA. The sample carries more than 85,000 clones, roughly 90% recorded once. This sample was included in a study of blood T cell repertoires in COVID-19. Overall study context: Both acute and convalescent COVID-19 samples were obtained from the United States, Italy and Spain.

The CDR3 is 14 amino acids. With 1 base removed from V and 8 bases from J, the gap between germline ends came to 15 bases. Germline loops: CDR1 SGHDT, CDR2 YYEEEE. The receptor was derived from a woman aged 55-70 years with acute or convalescent COVID-19. Sequenced: peripheral blood. V usage is TRBV5-6 and J usage is TRBJ1-1; weak D call: TRBD1 (5 bases). This CDR3 reads CASSLRGGSSEAFF. The CDR3 DNA is TGTGCCAGCAGCTTGAGGGGAGGTAGTTCAGAAGCTTTCTTT.